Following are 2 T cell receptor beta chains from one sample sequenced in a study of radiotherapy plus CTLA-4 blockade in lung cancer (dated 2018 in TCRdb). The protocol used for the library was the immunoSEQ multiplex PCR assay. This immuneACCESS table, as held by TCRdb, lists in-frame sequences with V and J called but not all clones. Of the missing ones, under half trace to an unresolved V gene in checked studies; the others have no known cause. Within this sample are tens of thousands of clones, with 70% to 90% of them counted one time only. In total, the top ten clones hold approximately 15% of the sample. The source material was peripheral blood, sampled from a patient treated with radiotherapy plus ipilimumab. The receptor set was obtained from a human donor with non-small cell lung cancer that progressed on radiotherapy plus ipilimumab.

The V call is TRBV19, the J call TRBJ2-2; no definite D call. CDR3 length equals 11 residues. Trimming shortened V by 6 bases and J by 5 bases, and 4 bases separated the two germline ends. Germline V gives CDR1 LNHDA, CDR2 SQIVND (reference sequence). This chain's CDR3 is CASRGTGELFF. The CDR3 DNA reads TGTGCCAGTAGGGGTACCGGGGAGCTGTTTTTT.

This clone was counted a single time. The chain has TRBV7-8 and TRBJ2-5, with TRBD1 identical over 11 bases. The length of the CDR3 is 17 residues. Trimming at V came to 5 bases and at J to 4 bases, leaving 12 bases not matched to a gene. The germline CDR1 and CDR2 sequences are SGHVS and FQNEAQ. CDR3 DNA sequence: TGTGCCAGCAGCCCCATAGTGGGTGGGACAGGGGGAGAGACCCAGTACTTC. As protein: CASSPIVGGTGGETQYF.